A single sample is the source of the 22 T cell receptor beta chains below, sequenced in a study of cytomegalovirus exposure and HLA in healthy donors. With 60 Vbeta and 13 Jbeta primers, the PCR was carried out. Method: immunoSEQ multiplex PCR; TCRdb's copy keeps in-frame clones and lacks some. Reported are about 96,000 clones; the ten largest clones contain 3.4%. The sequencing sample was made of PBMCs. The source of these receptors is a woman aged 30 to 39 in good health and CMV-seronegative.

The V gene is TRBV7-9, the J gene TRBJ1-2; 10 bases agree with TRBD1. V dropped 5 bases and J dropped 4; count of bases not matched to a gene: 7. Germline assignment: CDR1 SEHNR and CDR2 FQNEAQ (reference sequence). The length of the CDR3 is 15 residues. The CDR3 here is CASSPRTGGTYGYTF. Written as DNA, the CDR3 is TGTGCCAGCAGCCCCCGGACAGGGGGGACCTATGGCTACACCTTC.

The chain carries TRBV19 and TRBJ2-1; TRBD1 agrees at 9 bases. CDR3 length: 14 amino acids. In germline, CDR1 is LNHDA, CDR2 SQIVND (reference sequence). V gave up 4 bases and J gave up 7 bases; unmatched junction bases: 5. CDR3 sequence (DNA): TGTGCCAGTAGTAGACGGACAGGGGATAATGAGCAGTTCTTC. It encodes CASSRRTGDNEQFF.

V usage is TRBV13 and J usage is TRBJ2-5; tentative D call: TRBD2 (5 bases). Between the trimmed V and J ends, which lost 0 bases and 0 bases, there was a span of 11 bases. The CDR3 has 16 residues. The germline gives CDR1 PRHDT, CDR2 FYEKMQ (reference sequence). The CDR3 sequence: CASSLGAWGDQETQYF. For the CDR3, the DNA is TGTGCCAGCAGCTTAGGGGCCTGGGGAGACCAAGAGACCCAGTACTTC.

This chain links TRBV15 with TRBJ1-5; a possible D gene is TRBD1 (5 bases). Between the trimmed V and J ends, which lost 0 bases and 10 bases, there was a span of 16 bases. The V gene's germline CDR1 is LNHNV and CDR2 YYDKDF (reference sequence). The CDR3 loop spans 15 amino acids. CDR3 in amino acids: CATSRDYQGDKPQHF. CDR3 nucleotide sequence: TGTGCCACCAGCAGAGATTACCAGGGTGACAAACCCCAGCATTTT.

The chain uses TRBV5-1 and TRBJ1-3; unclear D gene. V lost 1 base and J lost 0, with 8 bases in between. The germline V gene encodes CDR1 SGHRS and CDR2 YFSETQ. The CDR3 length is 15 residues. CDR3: CASSLTVSSGNTIYF. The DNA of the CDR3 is TGCGCCAGCAGCTTGACAGTGAGCTCTGGAAACACCATATATTTT. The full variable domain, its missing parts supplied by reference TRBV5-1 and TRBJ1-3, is KAGVTQTPRYLIKTRGQQVTLSCSPISGHRSVSWYQQTPGQGLQFLFEYFSETQRNKGNFPGRFSGRQFSNSRSEMNVSTLELGDSALYLCASSLTVSSGNTIYFGEGSWLTVV.

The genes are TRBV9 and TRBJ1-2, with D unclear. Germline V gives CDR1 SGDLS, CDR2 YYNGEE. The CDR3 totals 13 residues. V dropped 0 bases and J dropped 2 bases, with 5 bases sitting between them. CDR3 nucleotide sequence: TGTGCCAGCAGCGTAGTGGGCAACTATGGCTACACCTTC. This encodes CASSVVGNYGYTF. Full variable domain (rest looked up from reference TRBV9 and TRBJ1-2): DSGVTQTPKHLITATGQRVTLRCSPRSGDLSVYWYQQSLDQGLQFLIQYYNGEERAKGNILERFSAQQFPDLHSELNLSSLELGDSALYFCASSVVGNYGYTFGSGTRLTVV.

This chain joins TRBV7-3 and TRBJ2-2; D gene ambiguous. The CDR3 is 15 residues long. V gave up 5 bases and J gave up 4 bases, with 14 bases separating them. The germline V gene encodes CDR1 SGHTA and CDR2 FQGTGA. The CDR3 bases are TGTGCCAGCAGCGATCATGACATCTCCACCGGGGAGCTGTTTTTT. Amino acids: CASSDHDISTGELFF.

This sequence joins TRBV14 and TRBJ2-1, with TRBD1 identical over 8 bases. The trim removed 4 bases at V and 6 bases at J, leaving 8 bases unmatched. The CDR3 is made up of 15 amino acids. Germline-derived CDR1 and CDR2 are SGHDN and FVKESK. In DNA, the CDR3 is TGTGCCAGCAGCCTCAGGGGGCTCGGAGTCAATGAGCAGTTCTTC. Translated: CASSLRGLGVNEQFF.

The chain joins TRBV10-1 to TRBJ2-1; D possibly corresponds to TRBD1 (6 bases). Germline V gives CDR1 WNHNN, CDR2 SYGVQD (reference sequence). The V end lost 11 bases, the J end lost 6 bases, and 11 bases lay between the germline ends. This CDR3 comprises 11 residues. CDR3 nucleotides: TGCGCCGGGGGCGCGGGCAATGAGCAGTTCTTC. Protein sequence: CAGGAGNEQFF.

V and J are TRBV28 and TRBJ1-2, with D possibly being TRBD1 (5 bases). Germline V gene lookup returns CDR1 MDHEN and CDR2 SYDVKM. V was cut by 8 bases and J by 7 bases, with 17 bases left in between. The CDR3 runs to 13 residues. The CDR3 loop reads CASWDSGDGGYTF. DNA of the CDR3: TGTGCCAGCTGGGATTCGGGGGACGGTGGCTACACCTTC.

The CDR3 is CASSRQALGTEAFF. The DNA of the CDR3 is TGTGCCAGCAGCCGACAGGCCCTGGGGACTGAAGCTTTCTTT. This chain uses TRBV11-2 with TRBJ1-1, with D perhaps matching TRBD1 (6 bases). The ends were cut back, 5 bases at V and 5 bases at J, with 15 bases in the middle. This CDR3 has 14 amino acids. Germline CDR1 is SGHAT and CDR2 is FQNNGV.

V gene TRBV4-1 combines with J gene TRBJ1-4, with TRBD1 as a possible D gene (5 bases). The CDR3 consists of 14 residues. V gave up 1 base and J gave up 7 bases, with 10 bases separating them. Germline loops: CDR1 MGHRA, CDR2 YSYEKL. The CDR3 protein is CASSQVIGVEKLFF. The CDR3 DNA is TGCGCCAGCAGCCAAGTTATAGGGGTTGAAAAACTGTTTTTT.

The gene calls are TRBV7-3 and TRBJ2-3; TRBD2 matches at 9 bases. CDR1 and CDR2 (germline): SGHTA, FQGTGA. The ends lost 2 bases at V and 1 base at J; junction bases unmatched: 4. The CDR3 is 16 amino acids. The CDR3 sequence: CASSLLGGGGTDTQYF. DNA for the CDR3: TGTGCCAGCAGCTTATTGGGCGGGGGGGGCACAGATACGCAGTATTTT. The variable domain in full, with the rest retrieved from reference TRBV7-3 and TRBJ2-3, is GAGVSQTPSNKVTEKGKYVELRCDPISGHTALYWYRQSLGQGPEFLIYFQGTGAADDSGLPNDRFFAVRPEGSVSTLKIQRTERGDSAVYLCASSLLGGGGTDTQYFGPGTRLTVL.

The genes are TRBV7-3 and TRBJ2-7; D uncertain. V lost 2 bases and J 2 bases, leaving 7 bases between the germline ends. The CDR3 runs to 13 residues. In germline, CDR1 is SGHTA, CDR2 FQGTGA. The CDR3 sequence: CASSLHGTYEQYF. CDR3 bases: TGTGCCAGCAGCTTACACGGTACCTACGAGCAGTACTTC.

CDR3 coding DNA: TGTGCCAGCAGTGCCCGATACCCAGGGGTTTTCGAGAGCAATCAGCCCCAGCATTTT. It specifies CASSARYPGVFESNQPQHF. The chain combines TRBV6-1 with TRBJ1-5, with D possibly being TRBD1 (6 bases). The CDR3 is made up of 19 amino acids. CDR1 and CDR2 from the germline V gene are MNHNS and SASEGT. The V end lost 4 bases, the J end lost 1 base, and 23 bases lay between the germline ends.

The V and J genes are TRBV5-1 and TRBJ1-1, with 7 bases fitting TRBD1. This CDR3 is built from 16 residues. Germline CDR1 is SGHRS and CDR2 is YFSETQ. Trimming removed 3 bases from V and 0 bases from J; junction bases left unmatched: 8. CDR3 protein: CASSSAAGGVNTEAFF. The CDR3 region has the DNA TGCGCCAGCAGCTCGGCCGCAGGGGGAGTGAACACTGAAGCTTTCTTT.

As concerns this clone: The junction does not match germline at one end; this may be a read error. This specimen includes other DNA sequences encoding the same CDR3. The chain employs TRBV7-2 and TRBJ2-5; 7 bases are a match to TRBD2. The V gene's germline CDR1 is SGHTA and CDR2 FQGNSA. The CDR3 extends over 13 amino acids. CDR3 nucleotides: TGTGCCAGCAGCTTAGGGGCTAGCGGCTCGCCACACTTC. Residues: CASSLGASGSPHF.

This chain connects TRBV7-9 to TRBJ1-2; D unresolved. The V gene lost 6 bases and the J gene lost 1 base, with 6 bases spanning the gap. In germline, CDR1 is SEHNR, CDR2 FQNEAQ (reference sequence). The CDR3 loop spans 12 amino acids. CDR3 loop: CASRADNYGYTF. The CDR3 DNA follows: TGTGCCAGCAGGGCAGATAACTATGGCTACACCTTC.

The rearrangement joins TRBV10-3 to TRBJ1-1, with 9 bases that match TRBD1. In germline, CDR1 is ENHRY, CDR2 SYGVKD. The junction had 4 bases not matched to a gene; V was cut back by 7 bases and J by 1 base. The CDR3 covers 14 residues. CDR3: CAITPDRGNTEAFF. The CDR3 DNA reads TGTGCCATCACCCCGGACAGGGGGAACACTGAAGCTTTCTTT.

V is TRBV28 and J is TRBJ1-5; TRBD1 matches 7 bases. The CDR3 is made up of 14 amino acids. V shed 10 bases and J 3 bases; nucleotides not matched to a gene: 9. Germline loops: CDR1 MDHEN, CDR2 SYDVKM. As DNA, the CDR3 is TGTGCCACCCTACAGGGGACCTACAATCAGCCCCAGCATTTT. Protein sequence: CATLQGTYNQPQHF. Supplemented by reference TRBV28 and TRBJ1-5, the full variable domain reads DVKVTQSSRYLVKRTGEKVFLECVQDMDHENMFWYRQDPGLGLRLIYFSYDVKMKEKGDIPEGYSVSREKKERFSLILESASTNQTSMYLCATLQGTYNQPQHFGDGTRLSIL.

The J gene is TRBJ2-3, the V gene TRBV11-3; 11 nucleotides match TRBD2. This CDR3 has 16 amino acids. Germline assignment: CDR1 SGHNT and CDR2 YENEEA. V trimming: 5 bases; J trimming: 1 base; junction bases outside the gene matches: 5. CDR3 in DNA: TGTGCCAGCAGCATCGGGACTAGCGGACGCACAGATACGCAGTATTTT. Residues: CASSIGTSGRTDTQYF.

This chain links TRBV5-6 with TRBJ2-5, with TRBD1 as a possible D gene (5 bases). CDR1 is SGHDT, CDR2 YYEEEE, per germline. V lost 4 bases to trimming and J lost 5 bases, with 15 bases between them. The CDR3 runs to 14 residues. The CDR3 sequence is CASSLHGPGETQYF. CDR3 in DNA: TGTGCCAGCAGCCTACACGGGCCAGGGGAGACCCAGTACTTC.